This entry concerns a single T cell receptor (beta chain). The antigen remains unidentified. Cells defined as naive were viable CD3+CD4+ or CD3+CD8+ and CCR7+CD45RA+CD45RO-CD95-CD27+CD28+. Produced via immunoSEQ multiplex PCR; TCRdb's table is partial and in-frame only. The sample yields about 31,000 clones, about 89% seen once. This entry comes from a study of T cells after posttransplantation cyclophosphamide. Overall study results and limits: Later post-transplant blood repertoires were often dominated by donor CD8+ memory clones. Skin or GI-infiltrating T cells shared few TRB sequences with blood. Recipient CMV seropositivity and CMV reactivation strongly tracked TRB clonality.

The CDR3 is 13 amino acids. Germline loops: CDR1 SEHNR, CDR2 FQNEAQ (reference sequence). Trimming cost V 5 bases and J 8 bases, with 15 bases left between them. Sequenced sample: naive CD4+ T cells sorted from PBMCs. The TCR sequence derives from a woman in her sixties in good health, CMV-negative, and a related stem cell transplant donor. The chain couples TRBV7-9 to TRBJ1-1; tentative D call: TRBD1 (6 bases). CDR3 sequence (DNA): TGTGCCAGCAGCAAAGGCTCCGGGACAGAAGCTTTCTTT. This encodes CASSKGSGTEAFF.